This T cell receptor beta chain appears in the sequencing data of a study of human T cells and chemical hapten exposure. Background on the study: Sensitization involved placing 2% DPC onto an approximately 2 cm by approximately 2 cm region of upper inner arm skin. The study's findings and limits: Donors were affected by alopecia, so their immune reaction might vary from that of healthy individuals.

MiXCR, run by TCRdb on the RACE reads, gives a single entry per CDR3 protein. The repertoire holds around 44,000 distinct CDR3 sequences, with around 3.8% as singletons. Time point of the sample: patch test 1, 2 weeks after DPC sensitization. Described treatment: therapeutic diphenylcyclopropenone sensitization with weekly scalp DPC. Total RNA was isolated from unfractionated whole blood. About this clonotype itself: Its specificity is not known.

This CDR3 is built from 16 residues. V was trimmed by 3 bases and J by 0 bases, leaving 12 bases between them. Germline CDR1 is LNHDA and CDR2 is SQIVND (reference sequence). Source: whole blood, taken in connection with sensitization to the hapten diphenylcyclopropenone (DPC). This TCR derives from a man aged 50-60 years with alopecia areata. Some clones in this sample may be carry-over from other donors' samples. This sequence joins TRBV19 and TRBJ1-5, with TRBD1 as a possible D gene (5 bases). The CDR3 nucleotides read TGTGCCAGTAGTATTGGAGGGGTCTATAGCAATCAGCCCCAGCATTTT. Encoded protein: CASSIGGVYSNQPQHF.